These T cell receptor beta chains were read from a single sample in a study of shared clonotypes between healthy human individuals. The method was immunoSEQ multiplex PCR; TCRdb's version includes in-frame clones alone and lacks a portion of them. This sample carries millions of clones, approximately 95% of them seen once, and the ten largest clones take about 0.13%. The sample comprised naive CD4+ T cells sorted from blood. These receptors originate from a man in his late teens or twenties in good health. Each CDR3 is given with its conserved first and last residue. Fields, in order: clone size, D gene, J gene, V gene, CDR3 protein, CDR3 DNA. The D gene is left open where the match is weak. Rows may omit the clone size; those that give it use once, few, many or a size class.

>.|TRBD2|TRBJ2-3|TRBV5-4
CASGIAGVPRARTDTQYF
TGTGCCAGCGGAATAGCGGGGGTCCCAAGGGCACGCACAGATACGCAGTATTTT
>.|.|TRBJ1-2|TRBV10-3
CAISESPGAGYTF
TGTGCCATCAGTGAGTCGCCGGGGGCCGGCTACACCTTC
>.|TRBD1|TRBJ1-2|TRBV7-2
CASSPFPGTGYGYTF
TGTGCCAGCAGCCCTTTCCCGGGGACAGGCTATGGCTACACCTTC
>.|.|TRBJ2-5|TRBV11-2
CASSLAWWGGGETQYF
TGTGCCAGCAGCTTAGCCTGGTGGGGGGGCGGAGAGACCCAGTACTTC
>.|.|TRBJ2-7|TRBV6-5
CASSRTDSYEQYF
TGTGCCAGCAGCCGGACAGACTCCTACGAGCAGTACTTC
>.|.|TRBJ2-2|TRBV7-8
CASSPRTANTGELFF
TGTGCCAGCAGCCCCAGGACAGCGAACACCGGGGAGCTGTTTTTT
>.|.|TRBJ2-3|TRBV28
CADHESTDTQYF
TGTGCCGATCACGAGAGCACAGATACGCAGTATTTT
>.|.|TRBJ2-5|TRBV11-2
CASSLRRKETQYF
TGTGCCAGCAGCTTACGTAGGAAAGAGACCCAGTACTTC
>few|.|TRBJ1-5|TRBV2
CASSGLNSNQPQHF
TGTGCCAGCAGTGGACTTAATAGCAATCAGCCCCAGCATTTT
>.|.|TRBJ1-2|TRBV6-1
CASQKSGGSHGYTF
TGTGCCAGCCAGAAAAGCGGGGGTTCACATGGCTACACCTTC
>.|.|TRBJ2-7|TRBV10-3
CAISDRGHYEQYF
TGTGCCATCAGTGACAGGGGTCACTACGAGCAGTACTTC
>.|TRBD1|TRBJ1-5|TRBV11-1
CASSLRDRGGWGNQPQHF
TGTGCCAGCAGCCTCCGAGACAGGGGTGGTTGGGGCAATCAGCCCCAGCATTTT
>.|TRBD1|TRBJ1-2|TRBV7-8
CASSLGTGLNGYTF
TGTGCCAGCAGCTTAGGGACAGGGTTAAATGGCTACACCTTC
>.|.|TRBJ1-2|TRBV7-9
CASSLGGGSYGYTF
TGTGCCAGCAGCTTAGGAGGGGGATCCTATGGCTACACCTTC
>.|.|TRBJ1-1|TRBV5-1
CASSLIRQVNTEAFF
TGCGCCAGCAGCTTGATCCGGCAGGTGAACACTGAAGCTTTCTTT
>.|.|TRBJ2-3|TRBV4-1
CASSQSPVDTQYF
TGCGCCAGCAGCCAATCCCCAGTGGATACGCAGTATTTT
>.|.|TRBJ2-2|TRBV30
CAWSEGGNTGELFF
TGTGCCTGGAGTGAGGGTGGGAACACCGGGGAGCTGTTTTTT
>.|.|TRBJ1-2|TRBV6-5
CASSRGGSSVGYTF
TGTGCCAGCAGCCGCGGCGGATCAAGCGTTGGCTACACCTTC
>.|.|TRBJ1-6|TRBV11-3
CASSLVPAALSSYNSPLHF
TGTGCCAGCAGCTTAGTCCCTGCGGCCCTCAGCTCCTATAATTCACCCCTCCACTTT
>once|.|TRBJ1-3|TRBV2
CASSLDGLSGNTIYF
TGTGCCAGCAGCTTAGACGGCCTCTCTGGAAACACCATATATTTT
>.|TRBD1|TRBJ1-1|TRBV7-9
CASSVGTGLQLGTEAFF
TGTGCCAGCAGCGTGGGGACAGGGCTCCAATTAGGGACTGAAGCTTTCTTT
>.|.|TRBJ2-3|TRBV7-2
CASSLRPVSTDTQYF
TGTGCCAGCAGCTTACGACCAGTTAGCACAGATACGCAGTATTTT
>.|TRBD1|TRBJ1-1|TRBV9
CASSTGTGSEAFF
TGTGCCAGCAGCACGGGGACAGGGTCTGAAGCTTTCTTT
>.|TRBD1|TRBJ1-6|TRBV6-1
CASSEIRQGDSPLHF
TGTGCCAGCAGTGAAATCAGGCAGGGGGACTCACCCCTCCACTTT
>.|.|TRBJ2-3|TRBV21-1
CASIHFRDTTDTQYF
TGTGCCAGCATCCATTTCCGAGACACCACAGATACGCAGTATTTT
>.|.|TRBJ1-1|TRBV30
CASVFRRIMNTEAFF
TGTGCCAGCGTCTTTAGACGGATCATGAACACTGAAGCTTTCTTT
>.|.|TRBJ2-7|TRBV5-6
CASSLFETYEQYF
TGTGCCAGCAGCTTGTTTGAGACCTACGAGCAGTACTTC
>.|.|TRBJ2-2|TRBV13
CASRLERVGTGELFF
TGTGCCAGCAGATTGGAGCGGGTCGGCACCGGGGAGCTGTTTTTT
>.|.|TRBJ2-4|TRBV7-8
CASSLDGGKNIQYF
TGTGCCAGCAGCTTAGACGGGGGTAAAAACATTCAGTACTTC
>once|.|TRBJ1-1|TRBV10-1
CASSLSMNTEAFF
TGCGCCAGCAGTCTCAGTATGAACACTGAAGCTTTCTTT
>once|.|TRBJ2-7|TRBV5-1
CASNSVSYEQYF
TGCGCCAGCAACTCAGTCTCCTACGAGCAGTACTTC
>once|.|TRBJ1-5|TRBV7-2
CASSDPRGRYQPQHF
TGTGCCAGCAGCGATCCGCGGGGGCGTTATCAGCCCCAGCATTTT
>.|.|TRBJ2-3|TRBV6-1
CASSVGRGSSTDTQYF
TGTGCCAGCAGTGTAGGCAGGGGATCTAGCACAGATACGCAGTATTTT
>.|TRBD1|TRBJ1-4|TRBV28
CASRDRGGTNEKLFF
TGTGCCAGCCGGGACAGGGGCGGCACTAATGAAAAACTGTTTTTT
>.|.|TRBJ1-2|TRBV9
CASSVDPLSHGYTF
TGTGCCAGCAGCGTAGATCCCCTCAGCCATGGCTACACCTTC
>.|TRBD1|TRBJ2-7|TRBV6-1
CASSGGTAASYEQYF
TGTGCCAGCAGTGGTGGGACAGCAGCCTCCTACGAGCAGTACTTC
>.|TRBD1|TRBJ1-2|TRBV5-1
CASSSSSGTGTIYGYTF
TGCGCCAGCAGCTCATCATCCGGGACAGGGACCATCTATGGCTACACCTTC
>.|TRBD2|TRBJ2-3|TRBV7-2
CASSFLAGGGSSDTQYF
TGTGCCAGCAGCTTTCTAGCGGGAGGTGGGTCGTCAGATACGCAGTATTTT
>.|.|TRBJ2-3|TRBV28
CASSSSGGPTDTQYF
.
>.|TRBD2|TRBJ2-5|TRBV10-3
CAISESTTSGQETQYF
TGTGCCATCAGTGAGTCGACCACTAGCGGGCAAGAGACCCAGTACTTC
>.|TRBD1|TRBJ2-7|TRBV4-1
CASSQVSQGAYEQYF
TGCGCCAGCAGCCAAGTATCACAGGGGGCCTACGAGCAGTACTTC
>.|.|TRBJ2-7|TRBV11-2
CASSLGYVGPYEQYF
TGTGCCAGCAGCTTAGGTTATGTGGGTCCCTACGAGCAGTACTTC
>.|TRBD1|TRBJ1-6|TRBV30
CAWRGDRGLSRSPLHF
TGTGCCTGGAGGGGGGACAGGGGGCTATCGAGGTCACCCCTCCACTTT
>.|TRBD1|TRBJ2-7|TRBV18
CASSPWGQGIPYEQYF
TGTGCCAGCTCACCATGGGGACAGGGGATCCCCTACGAGCAGTACTTC
>.|TRBD2|TRBJ2-7|TRBV18
CASSQTDASGRAGEQYF
TGTGCCAGCTCCCAGACCGACGCTAGCGGGAGGGCCGGTGAGCAGTACTTC
>.|.|TRBJ2-1|TRBV10-3
CAISESKGGNEQFF
TGTGCCATCAGTGAGTCGAAAGGAGGGAATGAGCAGTTCTTC
>.|.|TRBJ2-5|TRBV27
CASSWDRVTQYF
TGTGCCAGCAGCTGGGACCGAGTGACCCAGTACTTC
>.|.|TRBJ1-4|TRBV5-1
CASSFDTWEEKLFF
TGCGCCAGCAGCTTCGACACCTGGGAGGAAAAACTGTTTTTT
>.|TRBD1|TRBJ2-7|TRBV7-2
CASSLVGTGPHEQYF
TGTGCCAGCAGCTTAGTAGGGACAGGGCCACACGAGCAGTACTTC
>.|.|TRBJ1-2|TRBV30
CAWSRRGTPYGYTF
TGTGCCTGGAGTCGCAGGGGTACCCCCTATGGCTACACCTTC
>many|TRBD1|TRBJ2-7|TRBV18
CASSQDRVDEQYF
TGTGCCAGCTCTCAGGACAGGGTCGACGAGCAGTACTTC
>.|.|TRBJ2-7|TRBV7-2
CASSPGLYYEQYF
TGTGCCAGCAGCCCCGGACTCTACTACGAGCAGTACTTC
>once|TRBD1|TRBJ2-7|TRBV18
CASSPPGQGPHEQYF
TGTGCCAGCTCACCGCCGGGACAGGGCCCCCACGAGCAGTACTTC
>.|.|TRBJ2-3|TRBV5-5
CASSLGGFATDTQYF
TGTGCCAGCAGCTTAGGAGGGTTCGCCACAGATACGCAGTATTTT
>once|TRBD1|TRBJ1-5|TRBV19
CASSIQGAEGQPQHF
TGTGCCAGTAGTATACAGGGGGCCGAGGGTCAGCCCCAGCATTTT
>.|TRBD2|TRBJ2-7|TRBV5-6
CASSWTSGSYEQYF
TGTGCCAGCAGCTGGACTAGCGGATCCTACGAGCAGTACTTC
>.|.|TRBJ2-5|TRBV6-1
CATKPYQETQYF
TGTGCCACCAAGCCCTACCAAGAGACCCAGTACTTC